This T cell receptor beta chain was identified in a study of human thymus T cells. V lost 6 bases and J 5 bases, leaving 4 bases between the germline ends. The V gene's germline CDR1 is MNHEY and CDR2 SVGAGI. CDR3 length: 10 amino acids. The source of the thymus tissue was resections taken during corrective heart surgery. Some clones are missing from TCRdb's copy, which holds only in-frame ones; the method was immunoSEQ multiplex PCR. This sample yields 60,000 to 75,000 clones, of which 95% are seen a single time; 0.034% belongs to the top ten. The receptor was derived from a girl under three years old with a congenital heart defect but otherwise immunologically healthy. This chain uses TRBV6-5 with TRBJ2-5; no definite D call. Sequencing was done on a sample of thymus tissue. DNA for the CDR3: TGTGCCAGCAGGGGGGAGACCCAGTACTTC. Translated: CASRGETQYF.